This TCR beta chain derives from a study of blood T cell repertoires in COVID-19. Original data processing: Estimation of nucleated cell counts relied on the amplification of reference gene primers. Sequencing used immunoSEQ multiplex PCR; TCRdb keeps in-frame clones, though not all of them. D and trimming come from the DNA, and the V and J calls and clone size come from that table. The data show some 390,000 clones, roughly 90% seen once. Germline assignment: CDR1 SGHNT and CDR2 YYREEE (reference sequence). V was shortened by 3 bases and J by 9 bases, with 16 bases between the two germline ends. The CDR3 sequence is 13 residues long.

The TCR sequence derives from a woman aged 35 to 49 with COVID-19, enrolled during active disease. V and J are TRBV5-4 and TRBJ2-7; D is unresolved. The sample taken for sequencing was peripheral blood. The CDR3 sequence is CASSSETRLGQYF. The CDR3 DNA reads as TGTGCCAGCAGCTCGGAGACTCGTCTCGGGCAGTACTTC.